This T cell receptor (beta chain) was profiled in a study of identical twins. CDR1 and CDR2 (germline): KGHSH, LQKENI. This CDR3 spans 17 amino acids. Trimming left V 3 bases short and J 5 bases short, with 17 bases between. The sample holds many counts of this clonotype. TCRdb fed the 5' RACE reads into MiXCR, producing one record per CDR3 protein. The table includes 410,000 or so distinct CDR3 sequences, roughly 20% detected once. Sequencing input: naive T cells sorted from blood. The origin of this receptor is a man in his fifties in good health. V is TRBV18 and J is TRBJ1-6, with a tentative D call TRBD1 (5 bases). The CDR3 sequence: CASSPPGPNPNNSPLHF. CDR3 nucleotide sequence: TGTGCCAGCTCACCCCCGGGACCGAACCCAAATAATTCACCCCTCCACTTT. The complete variable domain, with remaining parts taken from reference TRBV18 and TRBJ1-6, reads NAGVMQNPRHLVRRRGQEARLRCSPMKGHSHVYWYRQLPEEGLKFMVYLQKENIIDESGMPKERFSAEFPKEGPSILRIQQVVRGDSAAYFCASSPPGPNPNNSPLHFGNGTRLTVT.